A selection of T cell receptor beta chains follows, all from one sample in a study of graft-versus-host responses after intestinal transplantation. Only in-frame clones appear in the TCRdb table, and some are missing; sequencing was by immunoSEQ multiplex PCR. The data hold around 110,000 clones, with about nine tenths observed a single time. No antigens are known for them. The source material was unstimulated CD4+ T cells sorted from spleen or lymph node cells, sampled before intestinal transplant. These receptors originate from a human donor who received an intestinal transplant. The CDR3 runs from the conserved cysteine through the conserved F or W. Each record gives: V gene, J gene, D gene, clone size, CDR3 protein, CDR3 DNA. D genes are given only for firm matches. Clone size is given for some rows only: seen once, a few or many times, or a class if the clone is expanded.

v_gene: TRBV27; j_gene: TRBJ1-6; d_gene: .; abundance: .; CDR3aa: CASRDRFESSYNSPLHF; CDR3nt: TGTGCCAGCAGGGACAGATTCGAGAGCTCCTATAATTCACCCCTCCACTTT
v_gene: TRBV9; j_gene: TRBJ2-1; d_gene: .; abundance: .; CDR3aa: CASSVVDTYNEQFF; CDR3nt: TGTGCCAGCAGCGTAGTAGATACCTACAATGAGCAGTTCTTC
v_gene: TRBV11-2; j_gene: TRBJ2-5; d_gene: TRBD2; abundance: .; CDR3aa: CASSTWTSGEETQYF; CDR3nt: TGTGCCAGCAGCACATGGACTAGCGGAGAAGAGACCCAGTACTTC
v_gene: TRBV5-8; j_gene: TRBJ1-4; d_gene: .; abundance: .; CDR3aa: CASSSEGRWDEKLFF; CDR3nt: TGTGCCAGCAGCTCGGAGGGAAGATGGGATGAAAAACTGTTTTTT
v_gene: TRBV19; j_gene: TRBJ1-1; d_gene: .; abundance: .; CDR3aa: CASSIAGLPNTEAFF; CDR3nt: TGTGCCAGTAGTATAGCCGGACTCCCGAACACTGAAGCTTTCTTT
v_gene: TRBV19; j_gene: TRBJ1-5; d_gene: TRBD1; abundance: .; CDR3aa: CASSIGQGARQPQHF; CDR3nt: TGTGCCAGTAGTATCGGACAGGGGGCTAGGCAGCCCCAGCATTTT
v_gene: TRBV7-9; j_gene: TRBJ2-1; d_gene: TRBD2; abundance: .; CDR3aa: CASSLVVTSGYNEQFF; CDR3nt: TGTGCCAGCAGCTTAGTCGTGACTAGCGGTTACAATGAGCAGTTCTTC
v_gene: TRBV5-1; j_gene: TRBJ1-2; d_gene: .; abundance: once; CDR3aa: CASSLATDNYGYTF; CDR3nt: TGCGCCAGCAGCTTAGCCACAGATAACTATGGCTACACCTTC
v_gene: TRBV6-5; j_gene: TRBJ2-7; d_gene: .; abundance: .; CDR3aa: CASSSRQRNSYEQYF; CDR3nt: TGTGCCAGCAGTTCGCGACAGAGAAACTCCTACGAGCAGTACTTC
v_gene: TRBV2; j_gene: TRBJ1-5; d_gene: .; abundance: .; CDR3aa: CASAGVLGESNQPQHF; CDR3nt: TGTGCCAGTGCGGGGGTGCTAGGAGAAAGCAATCAGCCCCAGCATTTT
v_gene: TRBV5-1; j_gene: TRBJ1-1; d_gene: .; abundance: .; CDR3aa: CASSPPGNTEAFF; CDR3nt: TGCGCCAGCAGCCCCCCGGGGAACACTGAAGCTTTCTTT
v_gene: TRBV5-1; j_gene: TRBJ2-1; d_gene: .; abundance: once; CDR3aa: CASSLRDKYNEQFF; CDR3nt: TGCGCCAGCAGCCTTCGGGACAAATACAATGAGCAGTTCTTC
v_gene: TRBV5-1; j_gene: TRBJ1-5; d_gene: TRBD1; abundance: .; CDR3aa: CASSPDRGDQPQHF; CDR3nt: TGCGCCAGCAGCCCGGACAGGGGAGATCAGCCCCAGCATTTT
v_gene: TRBV9; j_gene: TRBJ2-2; d_gene: TRBD1; abundance: .; CDR3aa: CASSVDRGHTGELFF; CDR3nt: TGTGCCAGCAGCGTAGACAGGGGGCACACCGGGGAGCTGTTTTTT
v_gene: TRBV11-2; j_gene: TRBJ2-7; d_gene: TRBD2; abundance: once; CDR3aa: CASSGGLVIHPRYF; CDR3nt: TGTGCCTCCAGTGGGGGACTAGTAATACACCCGCGGTACTTC
v_gene: TRBV7-9; j_gene: TRBJ1-2; d_gene: TRBD1; abundance: .; CDR3aa: CASSPGQGYGYTF; CDR3nt: TGTGCCAGCAGCCCGGGACAGGGATATGGCTACACCTTC
v_gene: TRBV15; j_gene: TRBJ1-1; d_gene: TRBD1; abundance: .; CDR3aa: CATSRGTGTAGNTEAFF; CDR3nt: TGTGCCACCAGCAGAGGCACCGGGACAGCTGGGAACACTGAAGCTTTCTTT
v_gene: TRBV29-1; j_gene: TRBJ2-2; d_gene: .; abundance: .; CDR3aa: CSVALGTGELFF; CDR3nt: TGCAGCGTTGCCCTAGGCACCGGGGAGCTGTTTTTT
v_gene: TRBV2; j_gene: TRBJ1-6; d_gene: TRBD1; abundance: .; CDR3aa: CASRPDRGSYNSPLHF; CDR3nt: TGTGCCAGCAGACCCGACAGGGGAAGCTATAATTCACCCCTCCACTTT
v_gene: TRBV9; j_gene: TRBJ2-7; d_gene: TRBD1; abundance: .; CDR3aa: CASSVGQGAYEQYF; CDR3nt: TGTGCCAGCAGCGTTGGACAGGGGGCCTACGAGCAGTACTTC
v_gene: TRBV5-1; j_gene: TRBJ1-1; d_gene: .; abundance: .; CDR3aa: CASSLAGFNTEAFF; CDR3nt: TGCGCCAGCAGCTTGGCAGGGTTCAACACTGAAGCTTTCTTT
v_gene: TRBV10-2; j_gene: TRBJ2-5; d_gene: TRBD2; abundance: .; CDR3aa: CASSEWVAGGKETQYF; CDR3nt: TGCGCCAGCAGTGAGTGGGTAGCGGGGGGGAAAGAGACCCAGTACTTC
v_gene: TRBV23-1; j_gene: TRBJ1-2; d_gene: .; abundance: .; CDR3aa: CASSLIAAGDYGYTF; CDR3nt: TGCGCCAGCAGTCTCATCGCAGCAGGGGACTATGGCTACACCTTC
v_gene: TRBV27; j_gene: TRBJ1-2; d_gene: .; abundance: .; CDR3aa: CASSFYPANYGYTF; CDR3nt: TGTGCCAGCAGTTTTTACCCAGCTAACTATGGCTACACCTTC
v_gene: TRBV11-2; j_gene: TRBJ1-4; d_gene: .; abundance: .; CDR3aa: CASSPQVATNEKLFF; CDR3nt: TGTGCCAGCAGCCCCCAGGTAGCAACTAATGAAAAACTGTTTTTT
v_gene: TRBV6-1; j_gene: TRBJ2-5; d_gene: TRBD1; abundance: .; CDR3aa: CASRPPGQGQETQYF; CDR3nt: TGTGCCAGCAGACCTCCCGGACAGGGACAAGAGACCCAGTACTTC
v_gene: TRBV2; j_gene: TRBJ2-7; d_gene: TRBD1; abundance: .; CDR3aa: CASIKRQGGYEQYF; CDR3nt: TGTGCCAGCATCAAAAGACAGGGTGGATACGAGCAGTACTTC
v_gene: TRBV4-2; j_gene: TRBJ2-7; d_gene: TRBD2; abundance: .; CDR3aa: CASSQDLKREGQMVEQYF; CDR3nt: TGTGCCAGCAGCCAAGATCTTAAGCGGGAGGGCCAGATGGTAGAGCAGTACTTC
v_gene: TRBV5-1; j_gene: TRBJ2-6; d_gene: TRBD2; abundance: .; CDR3aa: CASSLGRRGTYGANVLTF; CDR3nt: TGCGCCAGCAGCTTGGGTCGGCGGGGGACTTACGGGGCCAACGTCCTGACTTTC
v_gene: TRBV7-3; j_gene: TRBJ2-5; d_gene: TRBD1; abundance: .; CDR3aa: CASSGTGGRETQYF; CDR3nt: TGTGCCAGCAGCGGGACAGGGGGGAGGGAGACCCAGTACTTC
v_gene: TRBV7-9; j_gene: TRBJ2-1; d_gene: TRBD1; abundance: .; CDR3aa: CASSSTGTGGYNEQFF; CDR3nt: TGTGCCAGCAGTAGTACCGGGACAGGGGGCTACAATGAGCAGTTCTTC
v_gene: TRBV28; j_gene: TRBJ1-4; d_gene: TRBD1; abundance: .; CDR3aa: CASREQGNEKLFF; CDR3nt: TGTGCCAGCAGGGAACAGGGGAATGAAAAACTGTTTTTT
v_gene: TRBV18; j_gene: TRBJ2-1; d_gene: TRBD2; abundance: .; CDR3aa: CASSPRLAGVFDNEQFF; CDR3nt: TGTGCCAGCTCACCACGACTAGCGGGAGTATTCGACAATGAGCAGTTCTTC
v_gene: TRBV6-6; j_gene: TRBJ2-1; d_gene: TRBD2; abundance: .; CDR3aa: CASSFPGLADNEQFF; CDR3nt: TGTGCCAGCAGTTTTCCGGGACTAGCGGACAATGAGCAGTTCTTC
v_gene: TRBV12-5; j_gene: TRBJ2-1; d_gene: TRBD2; abundance: .; CDR3aa: CASGSIGTSGSNEQFF; CDR3nt: TGTGCTAGTGGTTCCATTGGGACTAGCGGGAGTAATGAGCAGTTCTTC